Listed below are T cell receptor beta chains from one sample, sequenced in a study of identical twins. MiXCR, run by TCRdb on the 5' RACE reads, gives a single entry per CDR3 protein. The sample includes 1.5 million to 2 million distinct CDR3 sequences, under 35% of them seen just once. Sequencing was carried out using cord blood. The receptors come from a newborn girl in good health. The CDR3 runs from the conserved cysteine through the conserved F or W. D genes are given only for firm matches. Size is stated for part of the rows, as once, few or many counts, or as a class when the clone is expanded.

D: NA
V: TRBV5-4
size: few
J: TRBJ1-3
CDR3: CASSLGDFSGNTIYF
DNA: TGTGCCAGCAGCTTGGGGGATTTCTCTGGAAACACCATATATTTT

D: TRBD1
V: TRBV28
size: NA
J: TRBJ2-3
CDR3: CASSFVGTGVTDTQYF
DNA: TGTGCCAGCAGTTTCGTTGGGACAGGGGTGACAGATACGCAGTATTTT

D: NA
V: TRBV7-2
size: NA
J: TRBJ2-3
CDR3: CASSLMQRATDTQYF
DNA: TGTGCCAGCAGCTTAATGCAGCGGGCCACAGATACGCAGTATTTT

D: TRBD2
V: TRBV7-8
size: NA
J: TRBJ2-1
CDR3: CASSLTGTSGAYNEQFF
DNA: TGTGCCAGCAGCCTTACCGGGACTAGCGGGGCCTACAATGAGCAGTTCTTC

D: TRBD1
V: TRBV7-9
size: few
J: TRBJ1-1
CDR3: CASIQQGVNTEAFF
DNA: TGTGCCAGCATCCAACAGGGGGTGAACACTGAAGCTTTCTTT

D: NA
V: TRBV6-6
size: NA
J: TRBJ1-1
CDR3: CASSYRMVTNTEAFF
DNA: TGTGCCAGCAGTTACAGGATGGTGACGAACACTGAAGCTTTCTTT

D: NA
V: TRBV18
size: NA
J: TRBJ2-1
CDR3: CASSLYKGGPYNEQFF
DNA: TGTGCCAGCTCTCTTTATAAGGGGGGGCCCTACAATGAGCAGTTCTTC

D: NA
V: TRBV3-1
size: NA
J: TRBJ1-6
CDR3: CASSGSNSPLHF
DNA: TGTGCCAGCAGCGGGAGTAATTCACCCCTCCACTTT

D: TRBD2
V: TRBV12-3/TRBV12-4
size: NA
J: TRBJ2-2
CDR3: CASRRTSGRTNTGELFF
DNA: TGTGCCAGCAGGCGGACTAGCGGGAGGACGAACACCGGGGAGCTGTTTTTT

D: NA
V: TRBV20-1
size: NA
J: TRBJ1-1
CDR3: CSARDEYSEAFF
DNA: TGCAGTGCTAGAGATGAGTATAGCGAAGCTTTCTTT

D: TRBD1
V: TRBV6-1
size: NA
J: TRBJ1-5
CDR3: CASKDRGPGGNQPQHF
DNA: TGTGCCAGCAAGGACAGGGGGCCTGGGGGCAATCAGCCCCAGCATTTT

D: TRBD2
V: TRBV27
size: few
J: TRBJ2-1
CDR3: CASLTRTRSGNEQFF
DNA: TGTGCCAGCCTGACCCGGACTAGGTCCGGCAATGAGCAGTTCTTC

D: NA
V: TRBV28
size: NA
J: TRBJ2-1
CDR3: CASSLEGRVHYNEQFF
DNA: TGTGCCAGCAGTTTAGAGGGTCGGGTACACTACAATGAGCAGTTCTTC

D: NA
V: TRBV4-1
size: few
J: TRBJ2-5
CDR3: CASSWPGQLQETQYF
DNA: TGCGCCAGCAGCTGGCCAGGACAGCTTCAAGAGACCCAGTACTTC

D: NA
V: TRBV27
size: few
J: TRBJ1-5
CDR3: CASSLEGVQPQHF
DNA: TGTGCCAGCAGCCTAGAGGGGGTTCAGCCCCAGCATTTT

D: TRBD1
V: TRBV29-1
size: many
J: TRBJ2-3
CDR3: CSVTGTGLTTSTDTQYF
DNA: TGCAGCGTCACCGGGACAGGACTCACGACTAGCACAGATACGCAGTATTTT

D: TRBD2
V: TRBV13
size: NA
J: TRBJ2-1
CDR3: CASSLSFGTSDEQFF
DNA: TGTGCCAGCAGCTTAAGTTTCGGGACTAGCGATGAGCAGTTCTTC

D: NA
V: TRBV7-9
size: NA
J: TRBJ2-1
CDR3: CASSPTIGETQFF
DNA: TGTGCCAGCAGCCCTACAATAGGAGAGACCCAGTTCTTC

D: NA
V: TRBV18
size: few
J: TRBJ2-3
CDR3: CASSTDTRYF
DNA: TGTGCCAGCTCTACAGATACGCGGTATTTT

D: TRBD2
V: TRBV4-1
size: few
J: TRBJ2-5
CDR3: CASSQVLLAMGETQYF
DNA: TGCGCCAGCAGCCAAGTACTACTAGCGATGGGGGAGACCCAGTACTTC

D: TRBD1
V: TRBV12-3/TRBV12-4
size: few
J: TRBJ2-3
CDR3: CASSLIKDRGTDTQYF
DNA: TGTGCCAGCAGTTTAATTAAAGACAGGGGCACAGATACGCAGTATTTT

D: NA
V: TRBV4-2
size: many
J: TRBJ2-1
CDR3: CASSQDRSLGTRPVNEQFF
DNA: TGTGCCAGCAGCCAAGATCGATCTTTAGGAACAAGGCCCGTCAATGAGCAGTTCTTC

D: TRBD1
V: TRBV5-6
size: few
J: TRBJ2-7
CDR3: CASSLQDRTYEQYF
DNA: TGTGCCAGCAGCCTCCAGGACAGGACCTACGAGCAGTACTTC

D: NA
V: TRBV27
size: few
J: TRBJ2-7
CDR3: CASGGTRYYEQYF
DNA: TGTGCCAGCGGAGGCACTAGATACTACGAGCAGTACTTC

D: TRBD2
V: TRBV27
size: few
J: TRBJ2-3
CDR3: CASSTLLAGVLIDTQYF
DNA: TGTGCCAGCAGTACATTACTAGCGGGAGTTCTCATAGATACGCAGTATTTT

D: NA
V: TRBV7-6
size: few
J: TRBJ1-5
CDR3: CASSLVEGYQPQHF
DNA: TGTGCCAGCAGCTTAGTTGAGGGGTATCAGCCCCAGCATTTT

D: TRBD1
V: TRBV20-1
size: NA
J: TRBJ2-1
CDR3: CSFGQGRGEQFF
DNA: TGCAGTTTCGGACAGGGCAGGGGTGAGCAGTTCTTC

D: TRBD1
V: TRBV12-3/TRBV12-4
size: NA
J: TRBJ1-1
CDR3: CASRKGQLNTEAFF
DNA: TGTGCCAGCAGAAAGGGACAGCTGAACACTGAAGCTTTCTTT

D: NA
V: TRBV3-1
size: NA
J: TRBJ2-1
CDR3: CASSHPGGPDNEQFF
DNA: TGTGCCAGCAGCCATCCGGGGGGCCCGGACAATGAGCAGTTCTTC

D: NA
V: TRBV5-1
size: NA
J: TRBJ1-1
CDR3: CASSLNGDAEAFF
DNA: TGCGCCAGCAGCTTGAACGGAGACGCTGAAGCTTTCTTT

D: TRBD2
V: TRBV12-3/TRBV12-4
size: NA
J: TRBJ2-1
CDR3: CASSPGTSSRYNKQFF
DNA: TGTGCCAGCAGTCCAGGGACTAGTTCCCGCTACAATAAGCAGTTCTTC

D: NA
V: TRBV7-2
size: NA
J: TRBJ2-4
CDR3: CASSNYGALGNIQYF
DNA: TGTGCCAGCAGTAACTACGGGGCATTGGGGAACATTCAGTACTTC